Sequencing of this TCR beta chain was carried out in a study of T cell clonotyping in hematopoietic cell transplantation. The protocol was immunoSEQ multiplex PCR, while the TCRdb copy is restricted to in-frame clones and leaves out a portion. The data show under 11,000 clones, 80% to 95% seen once. Documented time point: recipient sample about 28 days before transplant, after cytoreduction. The CDR3 has 14 amino acids. Per germline, CDR1 LNHDA and CDR2 SQIVND (reference sequence). V lost 2 bases, J lost 3 bases, and 4 bases stayed unmatched. Sequenced here: peripheral blood mononuclear cells, sampled before stem cell transplant. V gene TRBV19 combines with J gene TRBJ2-7, with 7 bases fitting TRBD1. This TCR came from a woman between 40 and 50 years old with acute myeloid leukemia. Some clones in this sample may be carry-over from other donors' samples. For the CDR3, the DNA is TGTGCCAGTAGTATACGGACAGGTGGCTACGAGCAGTACTTC. It yields the protein CASSIRTGGYEQYF.